The clone carrying this TCR beta chain was recorded a few times. Its target is not known. This record comes from a study of identical twins. Whole-study findings and limits: One should note that invariant MAIT and iNKT cells could partly confound zero-insertion analyses.

This CDR3 has 13 residues. V lost 3 bases and J 1 base, leaving 9 bases between the germline ends. Germline loops: CDR1 SQVTM, CDR2 ANQGSEA. TCRdb called the 5' RACE reads again in MiXCR, with one record for every CDR3 protein. The sample has 500,000 to 700,000 distinct CDR3 sequences; roughly 7.1% are singletons. These data are also associated with another study on yellow fever vaccine responses in identical twins.

This chain connects TRBV29-1 to TRBJ1-2; D is unclear. Sequencing was done on a sample of PBMCs. The sequence was collected from a woman aged 18-29 years in good health. The CDR3 coding sequence is TGCAGCGTTGAGTCTGGTCTTAACTATGGCTACACCTTC. Translated, it gives CSVESGLNYGYTF.